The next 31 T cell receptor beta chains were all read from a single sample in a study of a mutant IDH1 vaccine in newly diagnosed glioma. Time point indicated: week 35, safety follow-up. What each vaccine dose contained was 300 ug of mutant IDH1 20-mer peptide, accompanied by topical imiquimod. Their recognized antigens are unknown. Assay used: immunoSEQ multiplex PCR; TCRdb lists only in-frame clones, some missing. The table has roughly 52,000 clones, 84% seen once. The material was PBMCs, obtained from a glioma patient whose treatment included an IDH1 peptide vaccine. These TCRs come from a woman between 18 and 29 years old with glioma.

This CDR3 reads CASSLKRGDNEQFF. The CDR3 DNA reads as TGTGCCAGCTCCCTTAAAAGGGGGGACAATGAGCAGTTCTTC. The chain is built from TRBV18 and TRBJ2-1; tentatively, D is TRBD1 or TRBD2 (6 bases each). Germline V lookup: CDR1 KGHSH, CDR2 LQKENI. The CDR3 is made up of 14 amino acids. V was pared by 6 bases and J by 5 bases, with 14 bases between.

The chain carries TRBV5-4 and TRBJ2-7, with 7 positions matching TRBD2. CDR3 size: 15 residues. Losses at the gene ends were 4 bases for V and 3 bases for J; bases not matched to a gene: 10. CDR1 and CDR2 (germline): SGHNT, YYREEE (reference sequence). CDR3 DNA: TGTGCCAGCAGCCCCGAGGGGCTAGCGGTCTACGAGCAGTACTTC. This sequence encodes CASSPEGLAVYEQYF. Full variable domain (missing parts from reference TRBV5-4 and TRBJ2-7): ETGVTQSPTHLIKTRGQQVTLRCSSQSGHNTVSWYQQALGQGPQFIFQYYREEENGRGNFPPRFSGLQFPNYSSELNVNALELDDSALYLCASSPEGLAVYEQYFGPGTRLTVT.

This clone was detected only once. The CDR3 nucleotides read TGTGCCAGCCGAAGATCTAGGAACGAGCAGTACTTC. Amino acid sequence: CASRRSRNEQYF. V usage is TRBV6-5 and J usage is TRBJ2-7; D unclear. This CDR3 has 12 residues. With 8 bases removed from V and 5 bases from J, the gap between germline ends came to 13 bases. CDR1 and CDR2 (germline): MNHEY, SVGAGI.

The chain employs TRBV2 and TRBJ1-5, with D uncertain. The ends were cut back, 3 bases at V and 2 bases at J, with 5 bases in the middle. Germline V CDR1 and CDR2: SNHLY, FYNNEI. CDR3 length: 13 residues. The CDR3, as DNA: TGTGCCAGCAGTGAGTGGGGCAATCAGCCCCAGCATTTT. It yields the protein CASSEWGNQPQHF.

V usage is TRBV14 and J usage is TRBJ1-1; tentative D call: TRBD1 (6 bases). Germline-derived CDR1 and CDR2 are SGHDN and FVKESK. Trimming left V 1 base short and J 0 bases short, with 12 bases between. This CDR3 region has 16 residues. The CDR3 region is CASSQGRGKLNTEAFF. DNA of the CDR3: TGTGCCAGCAGCCAAGGCAGGGGAAAATTGAACACTGAAGCTTTCTTT.

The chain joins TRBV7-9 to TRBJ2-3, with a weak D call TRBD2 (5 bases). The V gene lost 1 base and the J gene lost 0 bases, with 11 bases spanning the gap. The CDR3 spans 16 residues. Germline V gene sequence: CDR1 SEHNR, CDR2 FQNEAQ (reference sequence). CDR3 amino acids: CASSLVVRTSTDTQYF. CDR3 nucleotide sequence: TGTGCCAGCAGCTTAGTGGTTAGGACTAGCACAGATACGCAGTATTTT.

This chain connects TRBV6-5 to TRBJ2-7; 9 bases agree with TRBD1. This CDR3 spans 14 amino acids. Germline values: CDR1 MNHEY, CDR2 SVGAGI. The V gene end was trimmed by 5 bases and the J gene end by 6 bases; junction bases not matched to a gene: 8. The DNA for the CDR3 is TGTGCCAGCAGTCTACAGGGGGCGCTGACCGAGCAGTACTTC. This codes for CASSLQGALTEQYF.

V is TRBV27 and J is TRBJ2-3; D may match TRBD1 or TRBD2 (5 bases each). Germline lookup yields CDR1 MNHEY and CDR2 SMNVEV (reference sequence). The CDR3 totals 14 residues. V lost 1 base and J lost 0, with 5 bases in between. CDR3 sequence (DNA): TGTGCCAGCAGTTTATGGGGGAGCACAGATACGCAGTATTTT. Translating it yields CASSLWGSTDTQYF.

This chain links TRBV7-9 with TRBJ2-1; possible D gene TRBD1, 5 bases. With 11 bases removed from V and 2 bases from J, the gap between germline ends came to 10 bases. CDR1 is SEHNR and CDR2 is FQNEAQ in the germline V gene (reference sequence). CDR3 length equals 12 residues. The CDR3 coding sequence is TGTGCCTTCTTGGGGCCCTACAATGAGCAGTTCTTC. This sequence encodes CAFLGPYNEQFF.

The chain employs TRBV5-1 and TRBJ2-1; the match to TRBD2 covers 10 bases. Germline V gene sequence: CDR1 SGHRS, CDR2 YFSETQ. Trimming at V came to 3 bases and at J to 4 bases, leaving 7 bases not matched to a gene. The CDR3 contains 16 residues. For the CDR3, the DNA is TGCGCCAGCAGCTCCGGCCTAGCGGGAGTATACAATGAGCAGTTCTTC. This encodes CASSSGLAGVYNEQFF.

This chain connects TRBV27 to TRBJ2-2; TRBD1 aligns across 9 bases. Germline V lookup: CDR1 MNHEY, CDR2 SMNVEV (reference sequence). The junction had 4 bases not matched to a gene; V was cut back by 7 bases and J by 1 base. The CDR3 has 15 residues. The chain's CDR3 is CASTRTGVNTGELFF. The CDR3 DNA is TGTGCCAGCACCCGGACAGGGGTGAACACCGGGGAGCTGTTTTTT.

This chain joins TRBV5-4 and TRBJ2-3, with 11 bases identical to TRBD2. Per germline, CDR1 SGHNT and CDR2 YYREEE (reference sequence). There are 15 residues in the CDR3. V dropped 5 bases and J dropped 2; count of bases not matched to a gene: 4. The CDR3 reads CASSLLAGATDTQYF. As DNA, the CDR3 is TGTGCCAGCAGTCTACTAGCGGGAGCCACAGATACGCAGTATTTT.

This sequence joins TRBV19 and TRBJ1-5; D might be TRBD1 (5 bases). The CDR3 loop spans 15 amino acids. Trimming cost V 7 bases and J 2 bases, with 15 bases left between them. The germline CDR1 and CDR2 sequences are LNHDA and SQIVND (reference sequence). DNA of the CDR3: TGTGCCAGTACCCAGGATGCAGGGCGCAATCAGCCCCAGCATTTT. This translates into CASTQDAGRNQPQHF.

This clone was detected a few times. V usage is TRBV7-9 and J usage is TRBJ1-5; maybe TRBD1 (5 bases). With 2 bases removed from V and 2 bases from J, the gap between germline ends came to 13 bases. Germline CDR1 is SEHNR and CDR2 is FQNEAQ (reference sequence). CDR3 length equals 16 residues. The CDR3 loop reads CASSLTTGARNQPQHF. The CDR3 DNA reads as TGTGCCAGCAGCTTAACTACCGGGGCCCGCAATCAGCCCCAGCATTTT.

DNA of the CDR3: TGTGCCAGCAGTTTAGAAGTCGGTTTGAACACTGAAGCTTTCTTT. Protein product: CASSLEVGLNTEAFF. The gene calls are TRBV27 and TRBJ1-1; D is ambiguous. The germline V gene encodes CDR1 MNHEY and CDR2 SMNVEV (reference sequence). The CDR3 covers 15 residues. V lost 2 bases to trimming and J lost 0 bases, with 10 bases between them.

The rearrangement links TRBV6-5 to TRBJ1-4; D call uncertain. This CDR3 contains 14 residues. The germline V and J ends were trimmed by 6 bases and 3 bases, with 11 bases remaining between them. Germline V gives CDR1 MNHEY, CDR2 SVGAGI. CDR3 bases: TGTGCCAGCAGGGGCCTGGACTCTAATGAAAAACTGTTTTTT. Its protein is CASRGLDSNEKLFF.

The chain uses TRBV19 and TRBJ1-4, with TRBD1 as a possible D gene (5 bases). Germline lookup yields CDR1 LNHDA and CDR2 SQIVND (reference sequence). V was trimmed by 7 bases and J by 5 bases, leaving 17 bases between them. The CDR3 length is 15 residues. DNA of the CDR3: TGTGCCAGTATTCTAATAGGATGGGGGAATGAAAAACTGTTTTTT. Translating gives CASILIGWGNEKLFF. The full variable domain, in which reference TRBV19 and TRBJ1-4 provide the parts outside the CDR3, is DGGITQSPKYLFRKEGQNVTLSCEQNLNHDAMYWYRQDPGQGLRLIYYSQIVNDFQKGDIAEGYSVSREKKESFPLTVTSAQKNPTAFYLCASILIGWGNEKLFFGSGTQLSVL.

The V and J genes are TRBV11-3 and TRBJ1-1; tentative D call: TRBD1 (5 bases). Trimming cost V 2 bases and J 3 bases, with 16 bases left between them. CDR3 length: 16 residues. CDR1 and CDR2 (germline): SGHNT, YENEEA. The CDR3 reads CASSLSRAGGDTEAFF. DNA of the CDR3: TGTGCCAGCAGCTTAAGTCGAGCGGGGGGGGACACTGAAGCTTTCTTT. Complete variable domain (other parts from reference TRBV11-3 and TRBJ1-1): EAGVVQSPRYKIIEKKQPVAFWCNPISGHNTLYWYLQNLGQGPELLIRYENEEAVDDSQLPKDRFSAERLKGVDSTLKIQPAELGDSAVYLCASSLSRAGGDTEAFFGQGTRLTVV.

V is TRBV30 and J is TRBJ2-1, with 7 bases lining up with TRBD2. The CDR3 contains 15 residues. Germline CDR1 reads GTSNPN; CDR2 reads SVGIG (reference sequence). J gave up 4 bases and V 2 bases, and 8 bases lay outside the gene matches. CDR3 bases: TGTGCCTGGAGTATAGGCGGGAGCTTGTACAATGAGCAGTTCTTC. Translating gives CAWSIGGSLYNEQFF.

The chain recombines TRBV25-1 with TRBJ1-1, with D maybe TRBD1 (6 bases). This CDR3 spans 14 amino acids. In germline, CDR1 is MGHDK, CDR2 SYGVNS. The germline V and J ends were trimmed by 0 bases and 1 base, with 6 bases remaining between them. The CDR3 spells CASSEYRGNTEAFF. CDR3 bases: TGTGCCAGCAGTGAATACAGGGGGAACACTGAAGCTTTCTTT.

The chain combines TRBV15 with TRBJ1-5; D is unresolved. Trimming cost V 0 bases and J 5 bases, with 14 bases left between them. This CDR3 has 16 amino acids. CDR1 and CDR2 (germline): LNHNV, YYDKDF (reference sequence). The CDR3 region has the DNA TGTGCCACCAGCAGAGAGGACGGAGCACGAGATCAGCCCCAGCATTTT. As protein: CATSREDGARDQPQHF.

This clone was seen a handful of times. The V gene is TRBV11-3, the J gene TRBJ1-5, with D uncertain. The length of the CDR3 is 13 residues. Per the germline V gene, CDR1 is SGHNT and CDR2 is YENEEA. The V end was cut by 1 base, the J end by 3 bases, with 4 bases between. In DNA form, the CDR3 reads TGTGCCAGCAGCTTAGCTGACAATCAGCCCCAGCATTTT. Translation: CASSLADNQPQHF.

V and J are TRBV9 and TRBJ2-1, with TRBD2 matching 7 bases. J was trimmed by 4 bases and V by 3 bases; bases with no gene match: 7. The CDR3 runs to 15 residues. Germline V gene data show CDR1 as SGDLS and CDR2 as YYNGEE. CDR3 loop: CASSDRLAAYNEQFF. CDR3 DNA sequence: TGTGCCAGCAGCGACCGGCTAGCGGCTTACAATGAGCAGTTCTTC.

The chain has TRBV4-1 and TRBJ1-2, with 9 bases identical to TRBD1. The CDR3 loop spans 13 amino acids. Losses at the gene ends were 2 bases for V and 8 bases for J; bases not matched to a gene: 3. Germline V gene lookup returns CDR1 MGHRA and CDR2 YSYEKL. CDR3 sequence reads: CASSQIQGAGYTF. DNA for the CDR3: TGCGCCAGCAGCCAAATACAGGGGGCAGGCTACACCTTC.

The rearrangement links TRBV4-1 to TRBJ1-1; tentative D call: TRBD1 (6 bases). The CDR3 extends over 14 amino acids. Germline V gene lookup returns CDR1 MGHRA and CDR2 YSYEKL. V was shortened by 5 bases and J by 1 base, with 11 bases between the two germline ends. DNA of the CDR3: TGCGCCAGCAGCGCCTCGGGGGCGAACACTGAAGCTTTCTTT. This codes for CASSASGANTEAFF.

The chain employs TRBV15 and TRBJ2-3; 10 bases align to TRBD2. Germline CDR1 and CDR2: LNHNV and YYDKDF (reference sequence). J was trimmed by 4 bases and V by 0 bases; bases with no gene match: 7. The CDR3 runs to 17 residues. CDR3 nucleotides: TGTGCCACCAGCAGAGATGCGTCTAGCGGGAGCGCAGATACGCAGTATTTT. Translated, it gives CATSRDASSGSADTQYF.

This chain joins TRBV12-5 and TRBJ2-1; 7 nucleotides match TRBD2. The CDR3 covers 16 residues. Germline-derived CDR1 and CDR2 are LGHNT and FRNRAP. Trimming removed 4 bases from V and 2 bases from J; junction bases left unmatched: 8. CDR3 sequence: CASGSTTGGPYNEQFF. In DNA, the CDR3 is TGTGCTAGTGGTTCGACCACGGGAGGACCCTACAATGAGCAGTTCTTC.

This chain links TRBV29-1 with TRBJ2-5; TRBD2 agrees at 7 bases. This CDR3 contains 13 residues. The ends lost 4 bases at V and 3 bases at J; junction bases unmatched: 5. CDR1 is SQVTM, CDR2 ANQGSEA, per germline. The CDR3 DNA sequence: TGCAGCGTTGCGGCTAGCGGAAAAGAGACCCAGTACTTC. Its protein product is CSVAASGKETQYF.

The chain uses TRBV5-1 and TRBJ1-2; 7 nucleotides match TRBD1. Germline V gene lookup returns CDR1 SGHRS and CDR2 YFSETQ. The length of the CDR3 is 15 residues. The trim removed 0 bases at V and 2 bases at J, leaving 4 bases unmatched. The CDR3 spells CASSLGQGANYGYTF. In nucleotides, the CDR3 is TGCGCCAGCAGCTTGGGACAGGGTGCGAACTATGGCTACACCTTC. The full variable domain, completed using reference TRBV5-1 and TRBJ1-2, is KAGVTQTPRYLIKTRGQQVTLSCSPISGHRSVSWYQQTPGQGLQFLFEYFSETQRNKGNFPGRFSGRQFSNSRSEMNVSTLELGDSALYLCASSLGQGANYGYTFGSGTRLTVV.

Written as DNA, the CDR3 is TGCGCCAGCAGTCAATCCGAGTTTGTCCTAAACAATCAGCCCCAGCATTTT. It is translated as CASSQSEFVLNNQPQHF. The rearrangement links TRBV23-1 to TRBJ1-5; no clear D gene. TRBV23-1 is flagged as an ORF with uncertain function. The CDR3 length is 17 residues. Deletions cut 0 bases from V and 3 bases from J, with 15 bases between.

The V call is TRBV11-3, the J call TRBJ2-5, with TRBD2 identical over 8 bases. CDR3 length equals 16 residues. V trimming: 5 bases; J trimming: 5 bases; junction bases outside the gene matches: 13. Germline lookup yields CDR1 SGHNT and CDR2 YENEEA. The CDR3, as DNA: TGTGCCAGCAGCCCCAGAAGTAGCGGGAAGGGGGAGACCCAGTACTTC. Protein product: CASSPRSSGKGETQYF.